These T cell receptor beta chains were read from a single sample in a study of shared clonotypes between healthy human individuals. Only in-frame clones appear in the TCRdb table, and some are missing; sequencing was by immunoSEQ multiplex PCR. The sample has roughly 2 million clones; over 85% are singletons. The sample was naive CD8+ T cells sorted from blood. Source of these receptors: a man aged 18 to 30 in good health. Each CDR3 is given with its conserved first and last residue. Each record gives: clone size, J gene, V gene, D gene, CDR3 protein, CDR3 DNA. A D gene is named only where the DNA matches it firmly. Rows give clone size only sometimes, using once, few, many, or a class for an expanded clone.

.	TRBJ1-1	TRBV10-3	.	CAIRPGTFTEAFF	TGTGCCATCAGACCCGGGACTTTCACTGAAGCTTTCTTT
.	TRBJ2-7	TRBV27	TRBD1	CASRGQGFHEQYF	TGTGCCAGCAGGGGACAGGGGTTTCACGAGCAGTACTTC
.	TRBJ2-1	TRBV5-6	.	CASSLGGGYNEQFF	TGTGCCAGCAGCTTGGGGGGCGGGTACAATGAGCAGTTCTTC
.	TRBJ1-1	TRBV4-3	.	CASSWGGLNTEAFF	TGCGCCAGCAGCTGGGGGGGATTGAACACTGAAGCTTTCTTT
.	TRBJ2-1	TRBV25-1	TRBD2	CASSGQGLAGEIYNEQFF	TGTGCCAGCAGTGGGCAGGGGCTAGCGGGGGAAATCTACAATGAGCAGTTCTTC
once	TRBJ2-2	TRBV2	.	CASSEAWREDTGELFF	TGTGCCAGCAGTGAAGCGTGGAGGGAGGACACCGGGGAGCTGTTTTTT
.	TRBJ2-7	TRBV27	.	CASSLNGRGLIYEQYF	TGTGCCAGCAGTTTAAATGGTCGGGGGCTCATATACGAGCAGTACTTC
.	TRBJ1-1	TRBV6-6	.	CASTPGQETEAFF	TGTGCCAGCACCCCAGGTCAAGAAACTGAAGCTTTCTTT
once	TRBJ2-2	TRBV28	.	CASSFQGVDGELFF	TGTGCCAGCAGTTTCCAAGGGGTAGACGGGGAGCTGTTTTTT
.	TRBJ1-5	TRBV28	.	CASSFWGDGNQPQHF	TGTGCCAGCAGTTTCTGGGGGGACGGCAATCAGCCCCAGCATTTT
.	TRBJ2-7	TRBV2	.	CASSMGLQKDEQYF	TGTGCCAGCAGTATGGGACTTCAAAAGGACGAGCAGTACTTC
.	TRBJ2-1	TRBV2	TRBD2	CASSLTSGGAANEQFF	TGTGCCAGCAGCCTAACTAGCGGGGGGGCCGCCAATGAGCAGTTCTTC